This TCR beta chain was recovered during a study of regulatory T cells in long-lasting Graves disease (dated by TCRdb to the early 2020s). At the level of the whole study: Antithyroid drugs had been taken for less than 3 months by newly diagnosed Graves' disease patients. Peripheral blood TCR sequencing and RNA sequencing compared persistent Graves' disease patients with newly diagnosed Graves' disease patients. The study was registered as a clinical trial and conducted in China. A total of around 33 samples underwent TCR sequencing, from about 13 patients with persistent Graves' disease and 20 or so patients with newly diagnosed Graves' disease.

There are 13 amino acids in the CDR3, from cysteine to phenylalanine inclusive. Of all the DNA, just the CDR3 is kept, 39 bases in frame from base 1. Deletion took 0 bases off V and 6 bases off J, with a span of 6 bases between the germline ends. Per the publication, the time point label means: newly diagnosed GD, antithyroid drugs for less than 3 months. For both TCR sequencing and RNA sequencing, RNA was extracted from PBMCs in TRIzol. Graves' disease was diagnosed according to American Thyroid Association guidelines. Patients were recruited from an endocrinology department in Xi'an, China. From each patient, about 9 milliliters of peripheral blood was collected into an EDTA anticoagulant tube. Ficoll Paque Plus density gradient separation was used to isolate PBMCs, and no further T cell sorting was performed. An Agilent 2100 Bioanalyzer and agarose gel were used to check RNA quality, while a NanoDrop 2000 measured RNA concentration.

The library was made by multiplex PCR. The data were produced on an Illumina HiSeq 4000. TCR beta libraries were built with iRepertoire HTBI primers and Arm-PCR amplification of CDR3 regions. PCR products were gel purified before sequencing. The paper's data handling went like this. Across samples, approximately 68 TRBV and approximately 15 TRBJ segments were identified and used for gene usage analysis of CDR3 amino acid clonotypes. COPE and FqMerger were used to merge the filtered high-quality paired reads into contigs. Contigs were aligned with BLAST to IMGT TRBV, TRBD and TRBJ reference genes, and CDR3 was defined per IMGT. Highly expanded clones were defined as clonotypes with a frequency above 0.1%. Shannon entropy was used to measure repertoire diversity, and the Gini coefficient was used to measure V-J evenness. A clonotype found in more than one individual was treated as public. TCRdb itself trimmed the public reads at Q25 with fastp, ran MiXCR and retained productive beta chains. Each CDR3 protein gets just one entry, which takes the most common genes and DNA from the rows behind it. TCRdb's processing, not the authors' own work, is the source of the V and J calls. The table for this sample lists 510,000 or so distinct CDR3 sequences; approximately 12% of them were counted only once. The top ten hold over 7% of the sample.

Ten or more counts support this clonotype. Its antigen is still unknown. Base qualities were left out, and no much larger clone turns up one base away. Broader findings and caveats from the paper: Only peripheral blood was studied, because thyroid tissue, the primary lesion, was inaccessible. Sequencing and analysis were restricted to the TCR beta chain. A larger number of public clonotypes was shared among persistent patients (fewer than 3,000) than among newly diagnosed patients (around 880). The authors noted that the small sample size was a limitation that may lower accuracy. Persistent Graves' disease patients showed lower TCR Shannon entropy and fewer highly expanded clones than newly diagnosed patients, suggesting clonal expansion. Preferential use of TRBV28, TRBJ1-2 and TRBJ2-5 was observed in persistent disease, whereas TRBV20-1 and TRBJ2-1 were favored in newly diagnosed disease.

The same sample was also studied in work on T cells in Graves' hyperthyroidism and ophthalmopathy. Taken from the second paper: Stable Graves' hyperthyroidism was defined as the absence of progression to ophthalmopathy over 18 months of follow-up. Hyperthyroidism patients were newly diagnosed, had a disease duration of under 2 months, and were aged 18 to 65 years. The study excluded patients with uncontrolled infections, other autoimmune diseases, pregnancy or lactation. Diagnoses relied on clinical symptoms, serum thyroxine and TRAb, thyroid ultrasound and orbital computed tomography. The first round of RT-PCR for the TCR CDR3 was performed with the HTBI primer set and the Qiagen OneStep RT-PCR kit. Most expanded thyroid clonotypes (frequency above 0.001) were also detected in blood, a finding suggesting that blood repertoires may reflect thyroid immune responses. Ophthalmopathy was separated from stable hyperthyroidism by a 13 V-J signature model, with approximately 86% sensitivity and roughly 81% specificity obtained in cross-validation and 80%/75% obtained in testing. In validation, the model predicted progression to ophthalmopathy a median of roughly 6.2 months before onset, with 65% to 71% sensitivity and roughly 79% specificity. To identify TCR V-J signatures that set the groups apart, the researchers used a discovery cohort of 90 to 100 patients, made up of 43 with Graves' ophthalmopathy and 55 to 65 with stable Graves' hyperthyroidism. An independent validation cohort of around 19 hyperthyroidism patients and about 15 patients who later progressed to ophthalmopathy tested prospective prediction of ophthalmopathy. The approximately 90 discovery patients were randomly split 7:3 into training and test sets. Thyroid tissue and blood T-cell repertoires from six Graves' hyperthyroidism patients were also compared in the study. Following sampling, methimazole starting at 30 mg daily was given to hyperthyroidism patients, and high-dose intravenous methylprednisolone was given to ophthalmopathy patients. The libraries were constructed in a second round of multiplex PCR and then size-selected and purified. Paired-end sequencing of the libraries was performed with 100 bp reads on an Illumina HiSeq2000. SOAPnuke was used to process the raw data, throwing out any read that contained adapters or uncalled bases, had a mean Phred below 15, or lacked an exact constant-primer or identifier match. COPE v1.2.5 was used to merge the high-quality paired reads, and each unique nucleotide sequence was defined as a clonotype. MiTCR v1.1 was used to align the clonotypes against IMGT TRBV, TRBD and TRBJ reference segments. Analysis was restricted to V-J combinations with a frequency above 0.0001, which covered 99.2% of repertoires. A TCS score was defined as the ratio of F50 (clonal expansion) to E x V (chaos), with BLOSUM62-based TCRdist applied between CDR3 peptides within each V-J. Welch's t-statistics and random forest reduced around 520 V-J features to 13, which were used in a naive Bayes classifier (R e1071). Sample size was not statistically predetermined, and investigators were not blinded to group allocation. According to the paper, TCR Vbeta CDR3 sequencing was carried out on 120 to 150 peripheral blood samples, which came from 40 to 45 ophthalmopathy, fewer than 80 hyperthyroidism and roughly 17 progressor patients.

The sequence came from a woman younger than 45 with Graves disease. Donor details come from another sample of the same person, matched by shared clones. Here the chain combines TRBV12-3 or TRBV12-4 and TRBJ1-5; there is no confident call for the D gene. The sequencing here drew on peripheral blood mononuclear cells (PBMCs), taken at new diagnosis, from a patient treated with antithyroid drugs. The CDR3 region: CASSLALGQPQHF. The DNA sequence follows: TGTGCCAGCAGTTTAGCTTTGGGTCAGCCCCAGCATTTT.